The 28 T cell receptor beta chains given below trace back to one sample, sequenced in a study of T cells in Graves' hyperthyroidism and ophthalmopathy. RNA transcripts provided the source from which TCR beta CDR3 regions were amplified. The HTBI primer set served for first-round RT-PCR of the TCR CDR3. In TCRdb, the multiplex PCR reads were re-called with MiXCR into one record per CDR3 protein. The data contain a few hundred thousand distinct CDR3 sequences, approximately 12% of them singletons. Material for sequencing was blood. The receptors were sampled from a man aged 25 to 45 with Graves' hyperthyroidism that later progressed to Graves' ophthalmopathy.

This clonotype was counted many times. The V call is TRBV29-1, the J call TRBJ2-1, with TRBD2 identical over 12 bases. This CDR3 has 13 amino acids. Germline V gene data show CDR1 as SQVTM and CDR2 as ANQGSEA. V shed 7 bases and J 9 bases; nucleotides not matched to a gene: 7. The CDR3 loop reads CSGLGLAGSEQFF. Here the CDR3 DNA reads TGCAGCGGACTCGGACTAGCGGGGTCTGAGCAGTTCTTC.

The V and J genes are TRBV15 and TRBJ1-3; D may be TRBD1 (6 bases). Looked up from germline, CDR1 is LNHNV and CDR2 is YYDKDF (reference sequence). V was pared by 5 bases and J by 7 bases, with 15 bases between. The CDR3 runs to 14 residues. The CDR3 loop reads CATSRTAIGNTIYF. In DNA form, the CDR3 reads TGTGCCACCAGCCGGACAGCTATCGGTAACACCATATATTTT.

The table lists this clonotype with many counts. The chain is built from TRBV28 and TRBJ1-5; 7 bases are shared with TRBD1. Germline V gene lookup returns CDR1 MDHEN and CDR2 SYDVKM. The CDR3 is 13 residues long. Trimming removed 5 bases from V and 5 bases from J; junction bases left unmatched: 3. The CDR3 nucleotides read TGTGCCAGCAGTGTAGGGGGCGATCAGCCCCAGCATTTT. Its protein is CASSVGGDQPQHF.

The table lists this clonotype with many counts. This chain uses TRBV28 with TRBJ1-1; TRBD1 matches at 9 bases. This CDR3 has 15 residues. Trimming removed 5 bases from V and 3 bases from J; junction bases left unmatched: 7. In germline, CDR1 is MDHEN, CDR2 SYDVKM. Here the CDR3 reads CASSPNGQGYTEAFF. CDR3 sequence (DNA): TGTGCCAGCAGTCCGAACGGACAGGGGTACACTGAAGCTTTCTTT.

This clonotype was observed many times. J is TRBJ1-2 and V is TRBV30; no definite D call. The germline CDR1 and CDR2 sequences are GTSNPN and SVGIG (reference sequence). This CDR3 spans 13 amino acids. Trimming stripped 2 bases from V and 3 bases from J, with 10 bases between. The CDR3 is CAWSSGFHYGYTF. CDR3 DNA: TGTGCCTGGAGTTCTGGTTTTCACTATGGCTACACCTTC.

This clonotype was picked up many times. The chain combines TRBV30 with TRBJ2-7; D is undetermined. With 5 bases removed from V and 4 bases from J, the gap between germline ends came to 6 bases. Germline CDR1 GTSNPN, CDR2 SVGIG (reference sequence). This CDR3 is built from 10 residues. CDR3 nucleotide sequence: TGTGCCTGGGACGGGTACGAGCAGTACTTC. Translating gives CAWDGYEQYF.

Many counts were recorded for this clonotype. The gene calls are TRBV13 and TRBJ2-7, with D possibly called TRBD1 or TRBD2 (6 bases each). The V end lost 2 bases, the J end lost 0 bases, and 11 bases lay between the germline ends. From germline, CDR1 is PRHDT and CDR2 FYEKMQ (reference sequence). The CDR3 contains 15 residues. CDR3 in amino acids: CASSLRGRPSYEQYF. In DNA, the CDR3 is TGTGCCAGCAGCTTACGGGGGCGGCCCTCCTACGAGCAGTACTTC. Full variable domain (missing parts from reference TRBV13 and TRBJ2-7): AAGVIQSPRHLIKEKRETATLKCYPIPRHDTVYWYQQGPGQDPQFLISFYEKMQSDKGSIPDRFSAQQFSDYHSELNMSSLELGDSALYFCASSLRGRPSYEQYFGPGTRLTVT.

The chain uses TRBV20-1 and TRBJ2-7, with TRBD1 matching 8 bases. This CDR3 is 13 amino acids long. Per germline, CDR1 DFQATT and CDR2 SNEGSKA (reference sequence). Trimming took 3 bases from V and 4 from J; bases not matched to a gene: 5. The CDR3 region is CSARTGALYEQYF. The CDR3 nucleotides read TGCAGTGCTAGGACAGGGGCTCTTTACGAGCAGTACTTC.

This clonotype occurred a few times. The chain couples TRBV28 to TRBJ1-3, with 8 bases matching TRBD1. The CDR3 runs to 16 residues. The junction had 9 bases not matched to a gene; V was cut back by 4 bases and J by 4 bases. Germline values: CDR1 MDHEN, CDR2 SYDVKM. This CDR3 is CASSSSTGVIGNTIYF. The CDR3 bases are TGTGCCAGCAGTTCCTCGACAGGGGTAATAGGAAACACCATATATTTT.

The V and J genes are TRBV6-1 and TRBJ1-2; no firm D call. The CDR3 extends over 14 amino acids. V lost 2 bases and J lost 8, with 15 bases in between. The germline CDR1 and CDR2 sequences are MNHNS and SASEGT. CDR3 DNA: TGTGCCAGCAGTGAACTTCTGGCCGGTACGGGCTACACCTTC. Translation: CASSELLAGTGYTF.

The chain uses TRBV6-2 or TRBV6-3 and TRBJ2-1; 8 bases line up with TRBD2. The length of the CDR3 is 16 residues. Germline CDR1 and CDR2: MNHEY and SVGEGT. V trimming: 6 bases; J trimming: 2 bases; junction bases outside the gene matches: 9. The chain's CDR3 is CASRTVSGEPYNEQFF. The CDR3 bases are TGTGCCAGCAGGACCGTTAGCGGGGAGCCCTACAATGAGCAGTTCTTC.

This clonotype has ten or more counts. Germline is not matched at one junction end, which may reflect a read error. The rearrangement links TRBV11-2 to TRBJ2-3; no clear D. In germline, CDR1 is SGHAT, CDR2 FQNNGV. The CDR3 has 14 residues. The CDR3 sequence: CASSPGQLTNTQYF. Here the CDR3 DNA reads TGTGCCAGCAGCCCCGGGCAGCTCACAAATACGCAGTATTTT. The whole variable domain, filled in from reference TRBV11-2 and TRBJ2-3, reads EAGVAQSPRYKIIEKRQSVAFWCNPISGHATLYWYQQILGQGPKLLIQFQNNGVVDDSQLPKDRFSAERLKGVDSTLKIQPAKLEDSAVYLCASSPGQLTNTQYFGPGTRLTVL.

This sequence joins TRBV29-1 and TRBJ1-2; a weak D match, TRBD1 (5 bases). V lost 7 bases to trimming and J lost 0 bases, with 15 bases between them. The CDR3 loop spans 14 amino acids. Germline V gene data show CDR1 as SQVTM and CDR2 as ANQGSEA. CDR3 sequence reads: CSALLRGTNYGYTF. DNA for the CDR3: TGCAGCGCCCTCCTGAGGGGTACTAACTATGGCTACACCTTC.

The rearrangement links TRBV5-8 to TRBJ2-3; 10 nucleotides line up with TRBD2. With 5 bases clipped from V and 1 base from J, the junction kept 4 bases outside the gene matches. The CDR3 is made up of 15 amino acids. The germline CDR1 and CDR2 sequences are SGHTS and YDEGEE. CDR3 nucleotides: TGTGCCAGCAGTCTAGCGGGGGAGGGCACAGATACGCAGTATTTT. This translates into CASSLAGEGTDTQYF.

This clonotype was recorded at least ten times. The rearrangement links TRBV20-1 to TRBJ2-7; D unclear. CDR1 is DFQATT, CDR2 SNEGSKA, per germline (reference sequence). The CDR3 sequence is 11 residues long. Trimming stripped 3 bases from V and 3 bases from J, with 6 bases between. CDR3 in amino acids: CSASGNYEQYF. In DNA form, the CDR3 reads TGCAGTGCTAGTGGAAACTACGAGCAGTACTTC.

In this sample, this clonotype turned up many times. V gene TRBV20-1 combines with J gene TRBJ2-7; tentatively, D is TRBD2 (6 bases). With 3 bases removed from V and 4 bases from J, the gap between germline ends came to 7 bases. CDR1 is DFQATT and CDR2 is SNEGSKA in the germline V gene (reference sequence). There are 11 residues in the CDR3. For the CDR3, the DNA is TGCAGTGCTAGGCGGGGTTACGAGCAGTACTTC. This gives the protein CSARRGYEQYF.

This clonotype was recorded a few times. The genes are TRBV20-1 and TRBJ2-2, with 9 bases fitting TRBD1. The CDR3 runs to 16 residues. CDR1 and CDR2 (germline): DFQATT, SNEGSKA (reference sequence). The V segment lost 6 bases and the J segment 6 bases; nucleotides outside the gene matches: 14. CDR3: CSAKMGQGLVPGELFF. DNA of the CDR3: TGCAGTGCCAAAATGGGACAGGGATTGGTCCCCGGGGAGCTGTTTTTT.

This clonotype showed up many times. This sequence joins TRBV27 and TRBJ1-6; 8 bases match TRBD1. V gave up 6 bases and J gave up 9 bases; unmatched junction bases: 10. The CDR3 sequence is 15 residues long. CDR1 is MNHEY and CDR2 is SMNVEV in the germline V gene (reference sequence). The CDR3 region has the DNA TGTGCCAGCAGCTTTGGCCCAGGGGGCAGTTCACCCCTCCACTTT. Amino acids: CASSFGPGGSSPLHF.

The chain couples TRBV6-2 or TRBV6-3 to TRBJ1-2, with 7 bases fitting TRBD1. Trimming took 5 bases from V and 7 from J; bases not matched to a gene: 13. The CDR3 sequence is 15 residues long. Germline-derived CDR1 and CDR2 are MNHEY and SVGEGT. CDR3 in amino acids: CASSDDRVWVRGYTF. Here the CDR3 DNA reads TGTGCCAGCAGTGACGACAGGGTATGGGTTCGTGGCTACACCTTC.

This clonotype was observed a few times. The chain carries TRBV18 and TRBJ2-7; no definite D call. V was clipped by 1 base and J by 5 bases, with 9 bases between them. CDR1 is KGHSH and CDR2 is LQKENI in the germline V gene. This CDR3 is built from 13 residues. The CDR3 protein is CASSPLDRDEQYF. The CDR3 DNA reads as TGTGCCAGCTCACCACTAGACCGGGACGAGCAGTACTTC.

The chain has TRBV4-1 and TRBJ2-5; 9 bases align to TRBD2. The CDR3 sequence is 16 residues long. The ends lost 5 bases at V and 4 bases at J; junction bases unmatched: 11. CDR1 and CDR2 (germline): MGHRA, YSYEKL. CDR3 in amino acids: CASSNPGLAQVETQYF. The CDR3 bases are TGCGCCAGCAGCAACCCGGGACTAGCCCAAGTAGAGACCCAGTACTTC.

This clonotype was seen more than once but under ten times. The chain is built from TRBV12-3 or TRBV12-4 and TRBJ2-5; D gene unclear. The CDR3 has 15 amino acids. Deletions cut 3 bases from V and 2 bases from J, with 13 bases between. The CDR3 sequence: CASSFLLSEQETQYF. The CDR3 DNA is TGTGCCAGCAGTTTTTTACTTTCCGAACAAGAGACCCAGTACTTC.

This clonotype came up many times. The chain combines TRBV6-1 with TRBJ2-7, with a possible D match to TRBD2 (5 bases). V was pared by 2 bases and J by 6 bases, with 5 bases between. This CDR3 comprises 11 residues. Per the germline V gene, CDR1 is MNHNS and CDR2 is SASEGT. The CDR3 sequence: CASSERGEQYF. Here the CDR3 DNA reads TGTGCCAGCAGTGAACGGGGCGAGCAGTACTTC.

This clonotype was observed a handful of times. This chain joins TRBV19 and TRBJ2-3; TRBD2 aligns across 8 bases. Trimming cost V 6 bases and J 2 bases; bases outside gene matches: 4. CDR3 length: 14 residues. From germline, CDR1 is LNHDA and CDR2 SQIVND (reference sequence). The CDR3 loop is CASSGLAPTDTQYF. CDR3 coding DNA: TGTGCCAGTAGCGGACTAGCACCCACAGATACGCAGTATTTT.

This clonotype showed up many times. This sequence joins TRBV6-1 and TRBJ1-1, with D maybe TRBD1 (5 bases). The CDR3 covers 15 residues. The V end lost 5 bases, the J end lost 0 bases, and 13 bases lay between the germline ends. Germline CDR1 MNHNS, CDR2 SASEGT. This chain's CDR3 is CASSPWGGMNTEAFF. CDR3 nucleotide sequence: TGTGCCAGCAGTCCTTGGGGGGGGATGAACACTGAAGCTTTCTTT.

This clonotype showed up many times. The rearrangement joins TRBV2 to TRBJ2-1; D uncertain. With 6 bases removed from V and 0 bases from J, the gap between germline ends came to 12 bases. CDR3 length: 15 residues. CDR1 and CDR2 from the germline V gene are SNHLY and FYNNEI. CDR3 sequence (DNA): TGTGCCAGCAGCGACGAGATTGGCTCCTACAATGAGCAGTTCTTC. It encodes CASSDEIGSYNEQFF.

This clonotype appeared many times. V gene TRBV5-1 combines with J gene TRBJ1-1, with 10 bases identical to TRBD1. V lost 4 bases to trimming and J lost 7 bases; unmatched junction nucleotides: 4. The V gene's germline CDR1 is SGHRS and CDR2 YFSETQ. The CDR3 extends over 13 amino acids. For the CDR3, the DNA is TGCGCCAGCAGCCTAGGACAGGGGGGTGAAGCTTTCTTT. It yields the protein CASSLGQGGEAFF.

This clonotype was seen a few times. This chain uses TRBV30 with TRBJ2-2; 10 bases map to TRBD1. Germline-derived CDR1 and CDR2 are GTSNPN and SVGIG (reference sequence). The CDR3 loop spans 16 amino acids. Germline trimming cut 3 bases from V and 4 bases from J; bases unmatched to any gene: 8. The CDR3 DNA reads as TGTGCCTGGAGCGCTCCGGGACAGGGGAGCACCGGGGAGCTGTTTTTT. Translated: CAWSAPGQGSTGELFF.